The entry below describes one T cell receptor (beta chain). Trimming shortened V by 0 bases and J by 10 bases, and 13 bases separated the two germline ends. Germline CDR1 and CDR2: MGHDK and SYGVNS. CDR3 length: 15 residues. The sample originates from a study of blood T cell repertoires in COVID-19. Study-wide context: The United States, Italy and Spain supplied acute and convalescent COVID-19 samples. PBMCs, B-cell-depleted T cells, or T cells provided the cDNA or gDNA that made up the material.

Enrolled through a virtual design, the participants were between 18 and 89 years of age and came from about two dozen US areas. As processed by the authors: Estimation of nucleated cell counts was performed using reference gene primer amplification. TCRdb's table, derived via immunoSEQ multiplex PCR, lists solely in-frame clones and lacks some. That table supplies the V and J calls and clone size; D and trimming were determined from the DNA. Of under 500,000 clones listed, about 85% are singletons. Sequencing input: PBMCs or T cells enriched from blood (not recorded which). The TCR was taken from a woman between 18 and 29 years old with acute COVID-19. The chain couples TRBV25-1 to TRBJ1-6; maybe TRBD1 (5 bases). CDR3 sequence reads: CASSEYQGVESPLHF. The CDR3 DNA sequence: TGTGCCAGCAGTGAATATCAAGGGGTTGAATCACCCCTCCACTTT.